Shown below are 24 T cell receptor beta chains from a single sample sequenced in a study of beta chain features in type 1 diabetes. Study results and limitations: Type 1 diabetes patients had moderately but significantly shorter TCRB CDR3s in all four CD4+ subsets.

The sequenced template was cDNA made from the entire isolated RNA. Clones were sequenced by immunoSEQ multiplex PCR, and TCRdb holds only the in-frame ones, with some missing. The sample includes some 660,000 clones, over 12% of them seen just once. The antigens for these receptors are not known. The sequenced sample was naive CD4+ T cells from blood. The receptors here all came from a man aged 18 to 30 with type 1 diabetes.

Only a few counts were recorded for this clone. This chain joins TRBV19 and TRBJ2-1; D call uncertain. The ends were cut back, 7 bases at V and 5 bases at J, with 9 bases in the middle. Per germline, CDR1 LNHDA and CDR2 SQIVND (reference sequence). The CDR3 is made up of 12 amino acids. This CDR3 reads CASKALHNEQFF. The DNA for the CDR3 is TGTGCCAGTAAGGCCCTGCACAATGAGCAGTTCTTC.

The table lists this clone with a few counts. The V call is TRBV10-2, the J call TRBJ2-1; 13 nucleotides match TRBD2. Germline V gene sequence: CDR1 WSHSY, CDR2 SAAADI. CDR3 length: 13 residues. J lost 8 bases, V lost 8 bases, and 3 bases had no gene match. For the CDR3, the DNA is TGCGCCAGCCGACTAGCGGGAGGTGATGAGCAGTTCTTC. Its translation is CASRLAGGDEQFF.

The chain combines TRBV20-1 with TRBJ1-2; TRBD1 is a possible D gene (5 bases). The CDR3 covers 11 residues. V shed 8 bases and J shed 0 bases, with 7 bases lying between them. Germline CDR1 DFQATT, CDR2 SNEGSKA (reference sequence). The DNA for the CDR3 is TGCAGTACGACAGCTAACTATGGCTACACCTTC. Translated: CSTTANYGYTF.

This clone was found a few times. V is TRBV6-1 and J is TRBJ2-5; TRBD1 matches 9 bases. The trim removed 4 bases at V and 5 bases at J, leaving 8 bases unmatched. The CDR3 extends over 15 amino acids. CDR1 and CDR2 from the germline V gene are MNHNS and SASEGT. CDR3 in DNA: TGTGCCAGCAGTGCTCTGGGACAGGGCGGCGAGACCCAGTACTTC. The encoded protein is CASSALGQGGETQYF.

The V call is TRBV18, the J call TRBJ2-5, with 10 bases lining up with TRBD2. After removal of 0 bases from V and 0 bases from J, the junction contained 4 bases not matched to a gene. Germline values: CDR1 KGHSH, CDR2 LQKENI. The length of the CDR3 is 17 residues. The CDR3 DNA is TGTGCCAGCTCACCACCCGGGACTAGCGCCTACCAAGAGACCCAGTACTTC. Protein sequence: CASSPPGTSAYQETQYF.

This clone turned up a few times. The chain joins TRBV18 to TRBJ2-4; D gene unclear. CDR3 length: 13 amino acids. CDR1 is KGHSH and CDR2 is LQKENI in the germline V gene. With 2 bases removed from V and 8 bases from J, the gap between germline ends came to 10 bases. CDR3 bases: TGTGCCAGCTCACCAACTCTTCGTGACATTCAGTACTTC. The encoded protein is CASSPTLRDIQYF.

The V call is TRBV7-9, the J call TRBJ2-3; D assignment may be TRBD1 or TRBD2 (6 bases each). In germline, CDR1 is SEHNR, CDR2 FQNEAQ (reference sequence). The CDR3 extends over 13 amino acids. The germline V and J ends were trimmed by 10 bases and 5 bases, with 16 bases remaining between them. CDR3 amino acids: CANLGGVGDTQYF. The CDR3 bases are TGTGCCAATCTGGGGGGCGTTGGAGATACGCAGTATTTT. The full variable domain, with the rest looked up from reference TRBV7-9 and TRBJ2-3, is DTGVSQNPRHKITKRGQNVTFRCDPISEHNRLYWYRQTLGQGPEFLTYFQNEAQLEKSRLLSDRFSAERPKGSFSTLEIQRTEQGDSAMYLCANLGGVGDTQYFGPGTRLTVL.

This clone turned up a few times. The CDR3 region is CASSQDPSPSGRFDEQFF. CDR3 DNA: TGTGCCAGCAGCCAAGATCCCTCTCCTAGCGGGAGGTTCGATGAGCAGTTCTTC. The V and J genes are TRBV4-2 and TRBJ2-1; TRBD2 aligns across 11 bases. The CDR3 is made up of 18 amino acids. The V segment lost 0 bases and the J segment 8 bases; nucleotides outside the gene matches: 12. Germline CDR1 and CDR2: LGHNA and YNFKEQ.

This clone was counted only a few times. The gene calls are TRBV7-9 and TRBJ1-1, with a weak D call TRBD1 (5 bases). The germline CDR1 and CDR2 sequences are SEHNR and FQNEAQ (reference sequence). The CDR3 is 14 residues long. V lost 7 bases, J lost 5 bases, and 17 bases lay in between. CDR3 sequence reads: CASTNKGAGTEAFF. CDR3 DNA sequence: TGTGCCAGCACCAATAAAGGGGCTGGGACTGAAGCTTTCTTT.

There are a few counts of this clone. This chain uses TRBV30 with TRBJ2-5; D is uncertain. The CDR3 is 12 amino acids. Trimming took 3 bases from V and 7 from J, leaving 12 bases between them. Germline CDR1 reads GTSNPN; CDR2 reads SVGIG (reference sequence). The CDR3 here is CAWRGLAGTQYF. The CDR3 coding sequence is TGTGCCTGGAGAGGGCTGGCCGGGACCCAGTACTTC.

The chain recombines TRBV7-9 with TRBJ2-7, with D possibly TRBD1 on 5 matching bases. The CDR3 totals 12 residues. Trimming shortened V by 7 bases and J by 2 bases, and 9 bases separated the two germline ends. Germline values: CDR1 SEHNR, CDR2 FQNEAQ (reference sequence). This CDR3 is CASTAGTYEQYF. For the CDR3, the DNA is TGTGCCAGCACGGCAGGGACCTACGAGCAGTACTTC.

The J gene is TRBJ2-3, the V gene TRBV29-1, with D perhaps assigned TRBD1 or TRBD2 (5 bases each). The CDR3 is made up of 14 amino acids. Germline loops: CDR1 SQVTM, CDR2 ANQGSEA. The V end was cut by 4 bases, the J end by 0 bases, with 11 bases between. This CDR3 is CSVGRTLSTDTQYF. As DNA, the CDR3 is TGCAGCGTTGGGAGGACACTGAGCACAGATACGCAGTATTTT.

The gene calls are TRBV18 and TRBJ2-1; 7 nucleotides line up with TRBD2. The CDR3 loop spans 15 amino acids. V dropped 0 bases and J dropped 7; count of bases not matched to a gene: 6. From germline, CDR1 is KGHSH and CDR2 LQKENI. The CDR3 sequence is CASSPPGGRGNEQFF. The CDR3 bases are TGTGCCAGCTCACCACCGGGAGGGAGAGGGAATGAGCAGTTCTTC.

This chain joins TRBV30 and TRBJ1-1; D not certain. The germline V gene encodes CDR1 GTSNPN and CDR2 SVGIG (reference sequence). The V end lost 0 bases, the J end lost 0 bases, and 23 bases lay between the germline ends. The CDR3 has 19 residues. The DNA of the CDR3 is TGTGCCTGGAGTGTACCGGGGTGGGTTGTCGGGAACATGAACACTGAAGCTTTCTTT. Protein sequence: CAWSVPGWVVGNMNTEAFF.

This clone has just a few counts. The chain employs TRBV18 and TRBJ1-4; D call uncertain. Trimming took off 3 bases at V and 0 bases at J, with 8 bases between the two ends. Germline CDR1 reads KGHSH; CDR2 reads LQKENI. The CDR3 consists of 15 residues. The CDR3 region has the DNA TGTGCCAGCTCACCTCAAGAGGCAACTAATGAAAAACTGTTTTTT. Its protein is CASSPQEATNEKLFF.

The chain combines TRBV5-4 with TRBJ1-3; D is ambiguous. Germline CDR1 and CDR2: SGHNT and YYREEE (reference sequence). V lost 3 bases and J lost 0, with 4 bases in between. The CDR3 is 13 residues long. CDR3 loop: CASSSDSGNTIYF. CDR3 nucleotides: TGTGCCAGCAGCTCCGACTCTGGAAACACCATATATTTT. Variable domain in full (rest from reference TRBV5-4 and TRBJ1-3): ETGVTQSPTHLIKTRGQQVTLRCSSQSGHNTVSWYQQALGQGPQFIFQYYREEENGRGNFPPRFSGLQFPNYSSELNVNALELDDSALYLCASSSDSGNTIYFGEGSWLTVV.

The chain recombines TRBV5-1 with TRBJ1-4; a possible D gene is TRBD1 (6 bases). The CDR3 has 16 amino acids. Per the germline V gene, CDR1 is SGHRS and CDR2 is YFSETQ. The V and J ends lost 0 bases and 6 bases respectively, with 15 bases between them. This CDR3 is CASSLATGAWDEKLFF. CDR3 DNA sequence: TGCGCCAGCAGCTTGGCCACGGGGGCCTGGGATGAAAAACTGTTTTTT.

This clone was counted a few times. The chain recombines TRBV7-9 with TRBJ2-1; 10 bases map to TRBD2. CDR1 is SEHNR and CDR2 is FQNEAQ in the germline V gene (reference sequence). J gave up 10 bases and V 3 bases, and 21 bases lay outside the gene matches. The CDR3 is 19 amino acids. CDR3 sequence: CASSLRRDRGKREGREQFF. The CDR3 DNA sequence: TGTGCCAGCAGCTTGCGTCGGGACCGAGGAAAGCGGGAGGGCCGCGAGCAGTTCTTC.

The chain combines TRBV9 with TRBJ1-2; no firm D call. The V gene's germline CDR1 is SGDLS and CDR2 YYNGEE. Trimming took 0 bases from V and 4 from J, leaving 10 bases between them. This CDR3 comprises 14 residues. DNA of the CDR3: TGTGCCAGCAGCGTAGCTACAGCTCCCTATGGCTACACCTTC. This encodes CASSVATAPYGYTF.

The V gene is TRBV4-2, the J gene TRBJ2-7; 7 bases are a match to TRBD1. CDR3 length equals 15 residues. J was trimmed by 5 bases and V by 4 bases; bases with no gene match: 11. The germline V gene encodes CDR1 LGHNA and CDR2 YNFKEQ. The CDR3 here is CASSRQGDSRDEQYF. CDR3 nucleotides: TGTGCCAGCAGCCGCCAAGGGGACAGTAGGGACGAGCAGTACTTC.

V and J are TRBV29-1 and TRBJ2-1; 7 bases map to TRBD1. CDR1 is SQVTM, CDR2 ANQGSEA, per germline. CDR3 length equals 12 residues. J gave up 16 bases and V 4 bases, and 13 bases lay outside the gene matches. The CDR3 nucleotides are TGCAGCGTTGTGGGTGGACAGGCCCCTGCCTTCTTC. Encoded protein: CSVVGGQAPAFF.

This clone was counted a few times. This rearrangement joins TRBV27 to TRBJ1-2; D possibly corresponds to TRBD1 (6 bases). Germline V lookup: CDR1 MNHEY, CDR2 SMNVEV (reference sequence). The V and J ends lost 5 bases and 6 bases respectively, with 10 bases between them. This CDR3 spans 12 amino acids. Here the CDR3 DNA reads TGTGCCAGCAGTACACAGGGCCATGGCTACACCTTC. Amino acid sequence: CASSTQGHGYTF.

The table lists this clone with a few counts. Additional DNA sequences in this sample encode the identical CDR3. This sequence joins TRBV5-1 and TRBJ2-7, with a tentative D call TRBD1 (5 bases). V was clipped by 0 bases and J by 4 bases, with 5 bases between them. The CDR3 totals 12 residues. Germline values: CDR1 SGHRS, CDR2 YFSETQ. The CDR3 loop is CASSLGQYEQYF. CDR3 bases: TGCGCCAGCAGCTTGGGACAGTACGAGCAGTACTTC. Full variable domain (missing parts from reference TRBV5-1 and TRBJ2-7): KAGVTQTPRYLIKTRGQQVTLSCSPISGHRSVSWYQQTPGQGLQFLFEYFSETQRNKGNFPGRFSGRQFSNSRSEMNVSTLELGDSALYLCASSLGQYEQYFGPGTRLTVT.

The chain links TRBV5-1 to TRBJ1-2, with 10 nucleotides matching TRBD1. The CDR3 is made up of 17 amino acids. V trimming: 0 bases; J trimming: 2 bases; junction bases outside the gene matches: 7. Germline V CDR1 and CDR2: SGHRS, YFSETQ. The CDR3 here is CASSLDLTGQGNYGYTF. The CDR3, as DNA: TGCGCCAGCAGCTTGGATCTCACGGGACAGGGGAACTATGGCTACACCTTC.